These 25 T cell receptor beta chains share one sample of origin, sequenced in a study of T-cell reconstitution after alpha-beta-depleted transplantation in children. A TCRbeta library incorporating unique molecular identifiers was prepared. Via MiXCR, TCRdb re-called the PCR reads, giving one row per CDR3 protein. The sample has fewer than 450,000 distinct CDR3 sequences, about 16% seen once. Source: PBMCs, mostly from graft donor cells, taken 360 days after TCRalphabeta/CD19-depleted stem cell transplant. These receptors were taken from a male patient between 2 and 9 years old who had a stem cell transplant for acute lymphoblastic leukemia, so the T cells may come from the graft donor.

As concerns this clonotype: A read error may be the cause here, since a much bigger clone is one base away. CDR3 nucleotide sequence: TGTGCCAGCACCTCGTTACTTGACACAGATACGGAGTATTTT. Its protein is CASTSLLDTDTEYF. The V and J genes are TRBV27 and TRBJ2-3, with D unresolved. Germline CDR1 MNHEY, CDR2 SMNVEV (reference sequence). The CDR3 spans 14 residues.

The chain combines TRBV28 with TRBJ2-1; D is undetermined. The CDR3 is 14 amino acids. Per germline, CDR1 MDHEN and CDR2 SYDVKM. The V end was cut by 5 bases, the J end by 7 bases, with 15 bases between. The chain's CDR3 is CASSLVGLGNEQFF. The CDR3 DNA sequence: TGTGCCAGCAGTCTGGTAGGCCTTGGGAATGAGCAGTTCTTC.

This clonotype was observed a handful of times. J is TRBJ2-4 and V is TRBV4-2; D not resolved. This CDR3 comprises 15 residues. V lost 0 bases and J lost 0, with 6 bases in between. CDR1 and CDR2 (germline): LGHNA, YNFKEQ. The CDR3 loop reads CASSQEVVAKNIQYF. The CDR3 region has the DNA TGTGCCAGCAGCCAAGAAGTGGTAGCCAAAAACATTCAGTACTTC.

This clonotype was counted between two and nine times. The chain recombines TRBV6-1 with TRBJ2-1, with 7 bases fitting TRBD1. Losses at the gene ends were 7 bases for V and 6 bases for J; bases not matched to a gene: 9. The CDR3 is 14 residues long. CDR1 and CDR2 (germline): MNHNS, SASEGT. DNA of the CDR3: TGTGCCAGCATCAGACAGGGTAATACCAATGAGCAGTTCTTC. This gives the protein CASIRQGNTNEQFF.

This clonotype was detected only a few times. V is TRBV5-5 and J is TRBJ2-7, with D possibly matching TRBD2 (6 bases). This CDR3 is built from 16 residues. Trimming pared 3 bases from V and 4 bases from J, leaving 20 bases between. Germline V CDR1 and CDR2: SGHKS, YYEKEE (reference sequence). The CDR3 sequence: CASSSPGWRAEYEQYF. In DNA form, the CDR3 reads TGTGCCAGCAGCTCCCCTGGGTGGAGGGCGGAATACGAGCAGTACTTC.

The V call is TRBV7-9, the J call TRBJ2-7, with D uncertain. Trimming shortened V by 5 bases and J by 1 base, and 12 bases separated the two germline ends. Germline CDR1 reads SEHNR; CDR2 reads FQNEAQ (reference sequence). The CDR3 totals 14 residues. The DNA for the CDR3 is TGTGCCAGCAGCAGCTCGGACCGTTCCTACGAGCAGTACTTC. This translates into CASSSSDRSYEQYF.

The chain uses TRBV19 and TRBJ2-1, with D perhaps matching TRBD1 or TRBD2 (5 bases each). Trimming took 2 bases from V and 9 from J, leaving 11 bases between them. CDR3 length: 13 residues. In germline, CDR1 is LNHDA, CDR2 SQIVND (reference sequence). CDR3 bases: TGTGCCAGTAGTATAAGCCCGAGGGGTGAGCAGTTCTTC. Residues: CASSISPRGEQFF.

This clonotype came up a few times. The V call is TRBV7-8, the J call TRBJ1-1; the D is unclear. Germline assignment: CDR1 SGHVS and CDR2 FQNEAQ. This CDR3 region has 16 residues. The germline V and J ends were trimmed by 0 bases and 1 base, with 12 bases remaining between them. CDR3: CASSLAGRFANTEAFF. CDR3 nucleotide sequence: TGTGCCAGCAGCTTAGCAGGGAGGTTCGCGAACACTGAAGCTTTCTTT.

J is TRBJ1-1 and V is TRBV6-5, with D uncertain. The germline V and J ends were trimmed by 8 bases and 2 bases, with 12 bases remaining between them. CDR3 length: 13 amino acids. Germline CDR1 MNHEY, CDR2 SVGAGI. The CDR3: CASGYSGNTEAFF. The CDR3 coding sequence is TGTGCCAGCGGGTATTCGGGAAACACTGAAGCTTTCTTT.

The chain joins TRBV12-3 or TRBV12-4 to TRBJ1-1; unclear D gene. The V end lost 3 bases, the J end lost 8 bases, and 7 bases lay between the germline ends. There are 11 residues in the CDR3. CDR3 region: CASSLEGEAFF. CDR3 sequence (DNA): TGTGCCAGCAGTTTGGAAGGGGAAGCTTTCTTT.

Only a few counts were recorded for this clonotype. The rearrangement links TRBV29-1 to TRBJ2-1; D gene uncertain. V was pared by 6 bases and J by 2 bases, with 8 bases between. CDR3 length: 12 residues. The germline CDR1 and CDR2 sequences are SQVTM and ANQGSEA. The CDR3: CSVRGPYNEQFF. CDR3 in DNA: TGCAGCGTGAGAGGTCCCTACAATGAGCAGTTCTTC.

The chain carries TRBV5-1 and TRBJ2-2; 7 nucleotides match TRBD1. CDR1 SGHRS and CDR2 YFSETQ come from the germline V gene. V trimming: 4 bases; J trimming: 3 bases; junction bases outside the gene matches: 12. CDR3 length equals 17 residues. The CDR3 DNA follows: TGCGCCAGCAGCCGACAGGGCCAGGGCGTGGACACCGGGGAGCTGTTTTTT. This gives the protein CASSRQGQGVDTGELFF.

This chain joins TRBV7-9 and TRBJ2-1; no clear D gene. Per the germline V gene, CDR1 is SEHNR and CDR2 is FQNEAQ (reference sequence). This CDR3 comprises 11 residues. V lost 7 bases and J lost 8, with 9 bases in between. CDR3 protein: CASNRVDEQFF. The CDR3 DNA follows: TGTGCCAGCAACCGGGTGGATGAGCAGTTCTTC.

This rearrangement joins TRBV6-2 or TRBV6-3 to TRBJ2-3, with 7 bases identical to TRBD2. This CDR3 comprises 15 residues. V trimming: 4 bases; J trimming: 4 bases; junction bases outside the gene matches: 8. The germline V gene has CDR1 MNHEY and CDR2 SVGEGT. CDR3: CASSSPAGSSDTQYF. The CDR3 nucleotides are TGTGCCAGCAGTTCTCCAGCGGGAAGCTCAGATACGCAGTATTTT.

The chain carries TRBV7-8 and TRBJ2-3; 12 bases fit TRBD2. Trimming removed 1 base from V and 4 bases from J; junction bases left unmatched: 12. CDR3 length: 19 amino acids. The V gene's germline CDR1 is SGHVS and CDR2 FQNEAQ. In DNA, the CDR3 is TGTGCCAGCAGCTTAGAAGGGCTAGCGGGAGGGTATAGGGCAGATACGCAGTATTTT. Protein: CASSLEGLAGGYRADTQYF. Based on the CDR3 plus reference TRBV7-8 and TRBJ2-3, the full variable domain is GAGVSQSPRYKVAKRGQDVALRCDPISGHVSLFWYQQALGQGPEFLTYFQNEAQLDKSGLPSDRFFAERPEGSVSTLKIQRTQQEDSAVYLCASSLEGLAGGYRADTQYFGPGTRLTVL.

In this sample, this clonotype turned up many times. J is TRBJ2-7 and V is TRBV4-1, with D possibly called TRBD1 or TRBD2 (5 bases each). The CDR3 is made up of 19 amino acids. Trimming took off 0 bases at V and 2 bases at J, with 23 bases between the two ends. Germline V gives CDR1 MGHRA, CDR2 YSYEKL. CDR3 in DNA: TGCGCCAGCAGCCAAGATGGGTGGTCCTGGGGGAATTCTGCCTACGAGCAGTACTTC. This encodes CASSQDGWSWGNSAYEQYF.

This clonotype was observed a handful of times. In DNA, the CDR3 is TGTGCCATCAGTGGGACCGGGGAGCTGTTTTTT. This encodes CAISGTGELFF. The genes are TRBV10-3 and TRBJ2-2; D unresolved. The V and J ends lost 4 bases and 5 bases respectively, with 2 bases between them. The germline gives CDR1 ENHRY, CDR2 SYGVKD. The CDR3 runs to 11 residues.

The chain recombines TRBV29-1 with TRBJ2-1; 10 nucleotides line up with TRBD2. The CDR3 totals 13 residues. Trimming cost V 8 bases and J 0 bases; bases outside gene matches: 1. Germline V gene lookup returns CDR1 SQVTM and CDR2 ANQGSEA. The CDR3 DNA reads TGCAGCTCTAGCGGGAGCTCCTACAATGAGCAGTTCTTC. As protein: CSSSGSSYNEQFF.

This clonotype has more than one count but fewer than ten. The chain has TRBV7-3 and TRBJ2-7; D remains ambiguous. Looked up from germline, CDR1 is SGHTA and CDR2 is FQGTGA. The CDR3 spans 17 residues. With 8 bases removed from V and 5 bases from J, the gap between germline ends came to 28 bases. CDR3: CASVLASSTLLHHEQYF. The CDR3 DNA follows: TGTGCCAGCGTCCTGGCTAGTTCTACCTTACTCCACCACGAGCAGTACTTC.

This chain joins TRBV27 and TRBJ2-3, with 8 bases that match TRBD2. This CDR3 region has 16 residues. CDR1 and CDR2 from the germline V gene are MNHEY and SMNVEV (reference sequence). The ends lost 6 bases at V and 3 bases at J; junction bases unmatched: 11. CDR3 protein: CASSTRSGIGTDTQYF. The CDR3 DNA reads as TGTGCCAGCAGCACCCGTAGCGGGATAGGAACAGATACGCAGTATTTT.

The J gene is TRBJ2-3, the V gene TRBV9; D gene uncertain. Between the trimmed V and J ends, which lost 4 bases and 5 bases, there was a span of 14 bases. CDR1 is SGDLS, CDR2 YYNGEE, per germline. The CDR3 loop spans 14 amino acids. Here the CDR3 DNA reads TGTGCCAGCAGCTCAGACGGATTCGTAGATACGCAGTATTTT. It codes for CASSSDGFVDTQYF.

This clonotype has a handful of counts. J is TRBJ1-1 and V is TRBV9, with a tentative D call TRBD1 (5 bases). CDR1 is SGDLS and CDR2 is YYNGEE in the germline V gene. Trimming shortened V by 4 bases and J by 0 bases, and 10 bases separated the two germline ends. The CDR3 is made up of 14 amino acids. CDR3 bases: TGTGCCAGCAGCCTCATGGGGGTGAACACTGAAGCTTTCTTT. Protein product: CASSLMGVNTEAFF.

This clonotype was observed many times. The V and J genes are TRBV5-1 and TRBJ2-3; D is ambiguous. Germline CDR1 reads SGHRS; CDR2 reads YFSETQ. This CDR3 is built from 15 residues. Trimming shortened V by 0 bases and J by 0 bases, and 8 bases separated the two germline ends. The CDR3 coding sequence is TGCGCCAGCAGCTTGGGGGTCATCAGCACAGATACGCAGTATTTT. Protein product: CASSLGVISTDTQYF.

The chain is built from TRBV5-1 and TRBJ2-7; weak D call: TRBD2 (5 bases). Germline CDR1 reads SGHRS; CDR2 reads YFSETQ. V lost 5 bases and J lost 3, with 12 bases in between. This CDR3 contains 13 residues. Written as DNA, the CDR3 is TGCGCCAGCAGTGTTAGCGAGGGCTACGAGCAGTACTTC. It codes for CASSVSEGYEQYF.

The chain employs TRBV27 and TRBJ1-6; a possible D gene is TRBD1 (5 bases). This CDR3 spans 17 amino acids. Germline loops: CDR1 MNHEY, CDR2 SMNVEV (reference sequence). V lost 2 bases and J lost 7, with 18 bases in between. CDR3 in DNA: TGTGCCAGCAGTTTAACCCCATTCCCGGGGCCGAATTCACCCCTCCACTTT. As protein: CASSLTPFPGPNSPLHF.